The clone carrying this T cell receptor beta chain has just one count. Antigen unknown. This record comes from a study of cytomegalovirus exposure and HLA in healthy donors. Findings and caveats of the study: Researchers counted roughly 150 TCR beta chains as cytomegalovirus-associated.

The germline gives CDR1 MNHEY, CDR2 SVGAGI. The CDR3 has 14 residues. Trimming took 5 bases from V and 5 from J, leaving 10 bases between them. It was with 60 Vbeta and 13 Jbeta primers that the PCR ran. Assay: immunoSEQ multiplex PCR; the TCRdb copy retains only in-frame clones and omits some. This sample has about 140,000 clones, with approximately 80% found just once. The sequence was collected from a woman between 45 and 60 years old in good health and CMV-seropositive. Sequencing was done on a sample of PBMCs. This chain links TRBV6-5 with TRBJ1-6; D may be TRBD1 (6 bases). This chain's CDR3 is CASSEDRNNSPLHF. The CDR3 nucleotides read TGTGCCAGCAGTGAAGACAGGAATAATTCACCCCTCCACTTT.